The next 5 T cell receptor beta chains were all read from a single sample in a study of blood T cells in healthy people across ages. Next came a second PCR, run for about 7 to 12 cycles, which used a sample-barcoded 5' primer along with a J-beta primer mix. TCRdb re-derived calls from the 5' RACE reads in MiXCR, one entry per CDR3 protein. The table has fewer than 700,000 distinct CDR3 sequences, 40% to 55% seen once. Sequenced sample: blood. All receptors come from a man older than 75 in good health.

A note on this clonotype: An end of the junction does not agree with germline; a read error may underlie this. The rearrangement uses TRBV29-1 and TRBJ2-5; no reliable D call. The CDR3 extends over 15 amino acids. The germline gives CDR1 SQVTM, CDR2 ANQGSEA. CDR3 in amino acids: CSVEEGRTSQETQYF. The CDR3 DNA follows: TGCAGCGTCGAAGAAGGCAGGACGTCCCAAGAGACCCAGTACTTC.

This clonotype was counted only a few times. The chain has TRBV7-9 and TRBJ2-3, with D possibly being TRBD1 (6 bases). The germline CDR1 and CDR2 sequences are SEHNR and FQNEAQ (reference sequence). Trimming cost V 5 bases and J 3 bases, with 12 bases left between them. The CDR3 sequence is 14 residues long. The CDR3 here is CASSRNRATDTQYF. The DNA for the CDR3 is TGTGCCAGCAGCCGTAACAGGGCGACAGATACGCAGTATTTT.

The gene calls are TRBV4-1 and TRBJ1-6; 8 nucleotides line up with TRBD1. The CDR3 has 15 amino acids. CDR1 and CDR2 from the germline V gene are MGHRA and YSYEKL. Trimming removed 4 bases from V and 7 bases from J; junction bases left unmatched: 6. Here the CDR3 DNA reads TGCGCCAGCAGCCTAGGAGGACAGGGAAATTCACCCCTCCACTTT. Translated, it gives CASSLGGQGNSPLHF.

This clonotype was observed many times. The chain has TRBV6-6 and TRBJ1-6; no reliable D call. CDR3 size: 14 residues. Trimming cost V 8 bases and J 7 bases, with 15 bases left between them. Germline V gene lookup returns CDR1 MNHNY and CDR2 SVGAGI (reference sequence). CDR3 region: CASGLPPPNSPLHF. The CDR3 DNA reads TGTGCCAGCGGCTTACCCCCCCCGAATTCACCCCTCCACTTT.

The chain employs TRBV4-3 and TRBJ2-1; TRBD1 is a possible D gene (6 bases). The V gene's germline CDR1 is LGHNA and CDR2 YSLEER. V was clipped by 0 bases and J by 4 bases, with 10 bases between them. This CDR3 has 15 residues. CDR3 coding DNA: TGCGCCAGCAGCCAAGATACCAGGGGTTACAATGAGCAGTTCTTC. Its protein is CASSQDTRGYNEQFF.